The next 9 T cell receptor beta chains were all read from a single sample in a study of blood T cell repertoires in COVID-19 (TCRdb year 2020). Preparation of the library involved the immunoSEQ multiplex PCR assay. Here the immuneACCESS table is served through TCRdb, limited to in-frame sequences with V and J called. Missing clones are a known gap in these copies; in checked studies unresolved V genes cover under half, and the rest lacks a known reason. In all, the sample holds 45,000 to 55,000 clones, and approximately 87% of those were seen once. The ten largest clones take up approximately 5% of the sample. Sequencing input: peripheral blood. The receptors were gathered from a human donor in a cohort sampled during active COVID-19.

This clone was seen a single time. This chain connects TRBV7-2 to TRBJ2-1; TRBD2 aligns across 11 bases. CDR3 length equals 14 residues. With 1 base clipped from V and 12 bases from J, the junction kept 5 bases outside the gene matches. Germline V gene sequence: CDR1 SGHTA, CDR2 FQGNSA. CDR3 bases: TGTGCCAGCAGCTTAGTGAGTAGCGGGGGGGTGCAGTTCTTC. This gives the protein CASSLVSSGGVQFF.

This chain connects TRBV7-2 to TRBJ1-2; 7 bases fit TRBD1. There are 15 residues in the CDR3. Trimming cost V 5 bases and J 4 bases; bases outside gene matches: 10. The germline CDR1 and CDR2 sequences are SGHTA and FQGNSA. The CDR3 coding sequence is TGTGCCAGCAGCGGCAGTGCAGGGGGGATCTATGGCTACACCTTC. Its protein product is CASSGSAGGIYGYTF.

V is TRBV2 and J is TRBJ1-2; no reliable D call. The CDR3 contains 8 residues. V dropped 11 bases and J dropped 8 bases, with 6 bases sitting between them. The V gene's germline CDR1 is SNHLY and CDR2 FYNNEI. The DNA for the CDR3 is TGTGCCTTGGAGGGCTACACCTTC. Protein: CALEGYTF.

The rearrangement links TRBV6-2 or TRBV6-3 to TRBJ2-7, with 7 bases aligning to TRBD1. Germline loops: CDR1 MNHEY, CDR2 SVGEGT. The junction had 6 bases not matched to a gene; V was cut back by 4 bases and J by 0 bases. CDR3 length equals 15 residues. Written as DNA, the CDR3 is TGTGCCAGCAGTTGGGCACAGGGGAACTCCTACGAGCAGTACTTC. It encodes CASSWAQGNSYEQYF.

This sequence joins TRBV5-4 and TRBJ1-1; a weak D match, TRBD1 (5 bases). The V end was cut by 2 bases, the J end by 5 bases, with 13 bases between. Germline CDR1 is SGHNT and CDR2 is YYREEE (reference sequence). The CDR3 is 14 residues long. The CDR3 sequence is CASSLRAGGTEAFF. DNA for the CDR3: TGTGCCAGCAGCTTAAGGGCCGGGGGGACTGAAGCTTTCTTT. Using reference TRBV5-4 and TRBJ1-1 for the parts outside the CDR3, the full variable domain is ETGVTQSPTHLIKTRGQQVTLRCSSQSGHNTVSWYQQALGQGPQFIFQYYREEENGRGNFPPRFSGLQFPNYSSELNVNALELDDSALYLCASSLRAGGTEAFFGQGTRLTVV.

The chain recombines TRBV11-2 with TRBJ1-2; 10 nucleotides line up with TRBD1. The germline CDR1 and CDR2 sequences are SGHAT and FQNNGV. V lost 4 bases, J lost 5 bases, and 7 bases stayed unmatched. The CDR3 has 15 amino acids. The CDR3 here is CASSSYRDRGYGYTF. CDR3 DNA sequence: TGTGCCAGCAGCTCCTACCGGGACAGGGGATATGGCTACACCTTC.

The chain joins TRBV11-3 to TRBJ1-1; unclear D gene. V was shortened by 1 base and J by 4 bases, with 10 bases between the two germline ends. CDR1 is SGHNT, CDR2 YENEEA, per germline. The CDR3 spans 14 residues. The CDR3: CASSLVSRRTEAFF. CDR3 coding DNA: TGTGCCAGCAGCTTAGTATCGAGGCGCACTGAAGCTTTCTTT.

The chain recombines TRBV30 with TRBJ1-5; TRBD1 agrees at 9 bases. CDR3 length equals 14 residues. The ends lost 4 bases at V and 3 bases at J; junction bases unmatched: 4. Germline-derived CDR1 and CDR2 are GTSNPN and SVGIG (reference sequence). This chain's CDR3 is CAWNRDRDNQPQHF. For the CDR3, the DNA is TGTGCCTGGAACCGGGACAGGGACAATCAGCCCCAGCATTTT.

The rearrangement joins TRBV5-1 to TRBJ2-5, with a possible D match to TRBD2 (6 bases). Trimming removed 3 bases from V and 4 bases from J, with 10 bases in between. This CDR3 region has 13 residues. Germline values: CDR1 SGHRS, CDR2 YFSETQ. Written as DNA, the CDR3 is TGCGCCAGCAGCTCGGACTACGCAGAGACCCAGTACTTC. Translation gives CASSSDYAETQYF.